This TCR beta chain emerged from a study of T cell clonality in common variable immunodeficiency. Study results and caveats: Fewer TCRbeta clones were shared among CVID subjects than controls. Fewer deletions and N-nucleotide insertions were reportedly seen in common variable immunodeficiency TCR beta sequences.

This clone was observed at least ten times. The antigen is unknown. The read terminates 3 residues before the CDR3 end, so the remaining end is supplied by the germline J gene. The V segment lost 3 bases and the J segment 2 bases; nucleotides outside the gene matches: 6. Germline V CDR1 and CDR2: GTSNPN, SVGIG (reference sequence). This CDR3 has 16 amino acids. This table comes from immunoSEQ multiplex PCR, and its TCRdb copy is limited to in-frame clones, with some not included. Listed for the sample are roughly 32,000 clones, none seen a single time. Most patients and controls had Caucasian heritage.

The clonotype comes from a person aged 18 to 70 in good health. V gene TRBV30 combines with J gene TRBJ2-1; TRBD2 matches at 11 bases. The sample consisted of peripheral blood mononuclear cells. The sequenced part of the CDR3 DNA is TGTGCCTGGAGAGGCCAGGGACTAGCGGCCTACAATGAG. Residues: CAWRGQGLAAYNE. In full, the CDR3 is CAWRGQGLAAYNEQFF. The variable domain in full, completed from reference TRBV30 and TRBJ2-1, reads SQTIHQWPATLVQPVGSPLSLECTVEGTSNPNLYWYRQAAGRGLQLLFYSVGIGQISSEVPQNLSASRPQDRQFILSSKKLLLSDSGFYLCAWRGQGLAAYNEQFFGPGTRLTVL.